A single sample is the source of the 30 T cell receptor beta chains below, sequenced in a study of T-cell reconstitution after alpha-beta-depleted transplantation in children. Unique molecular identifiers were built into the TCRbeta library. TCRdb reanalysed the PCR reads using MiXCR and keeps one entry per CDR3 protein. The sample gives about 610,000 distinct CDR3 sequences, about 10% of which show up once; less than 5% is in the top ten. This material consisted of PBMCs from the stem cell graft donor, taken from the stem cell graft. The receptors originated from a human donor who donated a stem cell graft to a child with acute myeloid leukemia.

This clonotype was found many times. The rearrangement joins TRBV29-1 to TRBJ1-4; possibly TRBD1 for D (5 bases). Germline CDR1 SQVTM, CDR2 ANQGSEA. The CDR3 has 12 amino acids. Trimming pared 7 bases from V and 0 bases from J, leaving 6 bases between. Here the CDR3 reads CSGGPTNEKLFF. CDR3 sequence (DNA): TGCAGCGGGGGACCAACTAATGAAAAACTGTTTTTT.

This clonotype was picked up many times. The J gene is TRBJ2-5, the V gene TRBV18; D gene ambiguous. From germline, CDR1 is KGHSH and CDR2 LQKENI. V was pared by 4 bases and J by 2 bases, with 8 bases between. The CDR3 totals 13 residues. The CDR3, as DNA: TGTGCCAGCTCACTCCTTGCACAAGAGACCCAGTACTTC. As protein: CASSLLAQETQYF.

This clonotype occurred a few times. This chain joins TRBV6-5 and TRBJ2-1; weak D call: TRBD1 (5 bases). Germline CDR1 MNHEY, CDR2 SVGAGI. CDR3 length: 14 amino acids. The V end lost 6 bases, the J end lost 5 bases, and 14 bases lay between the germline ends. The CDR3 DNA reads as TGTGCCAGCAGCCGCAGGGTGGTTAACAATGAGCAGTTCTTC. This gives the protein CASSRRVVNNEQFF.

J is TRBJ2-1 and V is TRBV21-1; the D segment call TRBD1 is taken from the table without a DNA check. TRBV21-1 is recorded as a pseudogene. The CDR3 has 22 amino acids. The CDR3 is CASSKEAASRCCAGVSYNERFF. CDR3 sequence (DNA): TGTGCCAGCAGCAAAGAGGCAGCTTCCAGGTGTTGTGCGGGGGTCTCATACAATGAGCGGTTCTTC.

This clonotype was seen a handful of times. The CDR3 DNA reads as TGTGCCAGCAGTCCACCCCCCGGGACAGGGGGTTTACGTGGCTACACCTTC. This sequence encodes CASSPPPGTGGLRGYTF. The chain links TRBV12-3 or TRBV12-4 to TRBJ1-2; 11 bases are a match to TRBD1. V shed 5 bases, J shed 7 bases, and the junction held 15 bases outside the gene matches. This CDR3 contains 17 residues.

This clonotype was seen repeatedly, ten times or more. The chain links TRBV20-1 to TRBJ2-1; 10 nucleotides align to TRBD1. This CDR3 is built from 14 residues. Germline V CDR1 and CDR2: DFQATT, SNEGSKA (reference sequence). V shed 1 base, J shed 7 bases, and the junction held 4 bases outside the gene matches. The CDR3 sequence is CSARVGQGYNEQFF. The CDR3 nucleotides read TGCAGTGCTAGAGTGGGACAGGGGTATAATGAGCAGTTCTTC.

The chain has TRBV20-1 and TRBJ2-7; 8 bases are shared with TRBD1. Trimming at V came to 5 bases and at J to 4 bases, leaving 7 bases not matched to a gene. The CDR3 totals 13 residues. CDR1 DFQATT and CDR2 SNEGSKA come from the germline V gene (reference sequence). CDR3 in amino acids: CSAGGQVLYEQYF. The CDR3 DNA sequence: TGCAGTGCTGGGGGACAGGTTCTATACGAGCAGTACTTC.

This clonotype has just a few counts. The V call is TRBV20-1, the J call TRBJ2-1, with 12 bases fitting TRBD2. There are 14 residues in the CDR3. Germline CDR1 reads DFQATT; CDR2 reads SNEGSKA (reference sequence). V shed 6 bases, J shed 6 bases, and the junction held 6 bases outside the gene matches. CDR3 sequence: CSAPTSGRTNEQFF. CDR3 nucleotide sequence: TGCAGTGCCCCGACTAGCGGGAGAACCAATGAGCAGTTCTTC.

The genes are TRBV12-3 or TRBV12-4 and TRBJ2-1; 7 bases agree with TRBD2. J was trimmed by 4 bases and V by 0 bases; bases with no gene match: 12. This CDR3 spans 18 amino acids. CDR3 in DNA: TGTGCCAGCAGTTTAGCTAGCGGGCAATCAATACCATACAATGAGCAGTTCTTC. Translated: CASSLASGQSIPYNEQFF.

The rearrangement joins TRBV28 to TRBJ1-4; TRBD1 might be the D (6 bases). V was cut by 10 bases and J by 6 bases, with 12 bases left in between. The CDR3 runs to 12 residues. The germline CDR1 and CDR2 sequences are MDHEN and SYDVKM. CDR3 protein: CAITGSDEKLFF. CDR3 sequence (DNA): TGTGCCATCACAGGGTCGGATGAAAAACTGTTTTTT.

This clonotype was recorded a few times. J is TRBJ2-3 and V is TRBV7-3; 9 positions match TRBD2. The CDR3 spans 17 residues. The ends lost 0 bases at V and 9 bases at J; junction bases unmatched: 13. Germline V CDR1 and CDR2: SGHTA, FQGTGA. The CDR3 bases are TGTGCCAGCAGCTTAACCGTGAGTGCGGGAGGGCCAGGGACGCAGTATTTT. It codes for CASSLTVSAGGPGTQYF. The variable domain in full, completed from reference TRBV7-3 and TRBJ2-3, reads GAGVSQTPSNKVTEKGKYVELRCDPISGHTALYWYRQSLGQGPEFLIYFQGTGAADDSGLPNDRFFAVRPEGSVSTLKIQRTERGDSAVYLCASSLTVSAGGPGTQYFGPGTRLTVL.

This clonotype was seen many times. The chain combines TRBV20-1 with TRBJ2-1; D remains unclear. Germline V gene data show CDR1 as DFQATT and CDR2 as SNEGSKA (reference sequence). There are 14 residues in the CDR3. The V end was cut by 2 bases, the J end by 2 bases, with 10 bases between. CDR3 sequence reads: CSARPTVPYNEQFF. Written as DNA, the CDR3 is TGCAGTGCTAGACCGACCGTTCCCTACAATGAGCAGTTCTTC.

This clonotype was observed a few times. The V gene is TRBV20-1, the J gene TRBJ2-6; either TRBD1 or TRBD2 may supply D (6 bases each). The CDR3 covers 16 residues. Germline values: CDR1 DFQATT, CDR2 SNEGSKA (reference sequence). Trimming stripped 2 bases from V and 1 base from J, with 12 bases between. CDR3 in DNA: TGCAGTGCTAGACGGGGGACAAAATCTGGGGCCAACGTCCTGACTTTC. This codes for CSARRGTKSGANVLTF.

There are many counts of this clonotype. The chain combines TRBV20-1 with TRBJ2-3; tentatively, D is TRBD2 (6 bases). CDR3 length equals 15 residues. CDR1 and CDR2 from the germline V gene are DFQATT and SNEGSKA (reference sequence). V lost 2 bases and J 3 bases, leaving 15 bases between the germline ends. The CDR3 region is CSARPPGVSTDTQYF. DNA for the CDR3: TGCAGTGCTAGACCCCCGGGAGTCAGTACAGATACGCAGTATTTT.

This clonotype was seen a handful of times. This chain connects TRBV2 to TRBJ1-1; D remains ambiguous. CDR1 is SNHLY, CDR2 FYNNEI, per germline. The CDR3 spans 13 residues. V was clipped by 6 bases and J by 1 base, with 9 bases between them. The CDR3 loop reads CASSAISNTEAFF. DNA of the CDR3: TGTGCCAGCAGCGCCATTTCGAACACTGAAGCTTTCTTT. The full variable domain, rest sourced from reference TRBV2 and TRBJ1-1, is EPEVTQTPSHQVTQMGQEVILRCVPISNHLYFYWYRQILGQKVEFLVSFYNNEISEKSEIFDDQFSVERPDGSNFTLKIRSTKLEDSAMYFCASSAISNTEAFFGQGTRLTVV.

This clonotype showed up just a few times. The genes are TRBV25-1 and TRBJ2-7; D remains unclear. From germline, CDR1 is MGHDK and CDR2 SYGVNS. Trimming left V 1 base short and J 6 bases short, with 13 bases between. The CDR3 runs 14 residues. CDR3 nucleotide sequence: TGTGCCAGCAGTGAATCAAATGTGGGGTCCGAGCAGTACTTC. Its translation is CASSESNVGSEQYF.

Many counts were recorded for this clonotype. This rearrangement joins TRBV4-2 to TRBJ2-5; TRBD2 agrees at 11 bases. Unmatched junction bases numbered 2, after V lost 1 base and J lost 1 base. The CDR3 sequence is 16 residues long. The germline V gene has CDR1 LGHNA and CDR2 YNFKEQ. CDR3 nucleotides: TGTGCCAGCAGCCAAGCCGGGACTAGCGGCCAAGAGACCCAGTACTTC. It encodes CASSQAGTSGQETQYF.

Here the CDR3 reads CASSPRGTRYNEQFF. The CDR3 DNA sequence: TGTGCCAGCAGCCCGAGGGGGACGCGATACAATGAGCAGTTCTTC. The genes are TRBV7-2 and TRBJ2-1; perhaps TRBD1 as D (6 bases). The germline CDR1 and CDR2 sequences are SGHTA and FQGNSA. V was clipped by 5 bases and J by 4 bases, with 15 bases between them. This CDR3 region has 15 residues.

This clonotype was seen only once. The chain recombines TRBV7-9 with TRBJ2-3; 7 positions match TRBD1. CDR3 length: 17 amino acids. Trimming cost V 7 bases and J 5 bases; bases outside gene matches: 18. The V gene's germline CDR1 is SEHNR and CDR2 FQNEAQ (reference sequence). The DNA for the CDR3 is TGTGCCAGCATCAAGCTTGAGGGACCCGACAGGGAAGATACGCAGTATTTT. Amino acid sequence: CASIKLEGPDREDTQYF.

A single count supports this clonotype. A much larger clone lies one base from this, so it may be a read error. This rearrangement joins TRBV6-1 to TRBJ1-1; D call uncertain. This CDR3 has 11 amino acids. The germline gives CDR1 MNHNS, CDR2 SASEGT. The V and J ends lost 7 bases and 2 bases respectively, with 5 bases between them. CDR3 in DNA: TGTGCCAGCATCGGAAACACTGAAGCTTTCTTT. Its translation is CASIGNTEAFF.

The rearrangement links TRBV24-1 to TRBJ2-1; perhaps TRBD2 as D (6 bases). Trimming removed 10 bases from V and 5 bases from J, with 23 bases in between. This CDR3 is 16 amino acids long. Germline CDR1 is KGHDR and CDR2 is SFDVKD. The chain's CDR3 is CATDPLIASANNEQFF. Here the CDR3 DNA reads TGTGCCACTGACCCCCTTATTGCTAGCGCGAACAATGAGCAGTTCTTC.

This clonotype was observed a handful of times. The chain links TRBV4-3 to TRBJ1-1; no clear D. CDR1 LGHNA and CDR2 YSLEER come from the germline V gene. Trimming stripped 1 base from V and 1 base from J, with 7 bases between. The CDR3 runs to 14 residues. CDR3 amino acids: CASSQVGWNTEAFF. DNA for the CDR3: TGCGCCAGCAGCCAAGTGGGGTGGAACACTGAAGCTTTCTTT.

This clonotype was observed at least ten times. The chain combines TRBV7-9 with TRBJ2-7, with D unclear. The germline gives CDR1 SEHNR, CDR2 FQNEAQ (reference sequence). This CDR3 has 14 amino acids. V shed 4 bases and J shed 0 bases, with 10 bases lying between them. CDR3 amino acids: CASSSGPSSYEQYF. In DNA, the CDR3 is TGTGCCAGCAGCTCAGGTCCCAGCTCCTACGAGCAGTACTTC.

This chain links TRBV7-2 with TRBJ2-7; D might be TRBD1 (5 bases). The CDR3 spans 14 residues. Germline V gives CDR1 SGHTA, CDR2 FQGNSA. Trimming removed 1 base from V and 5 bases from J, with 12 bases in between. As DNA, the CDR3 is TGTGCCAGCAGCTTAGAAGGGGTCCGCCACGAGCAGTACTTC. Its translation is CASSLEGVRHEQYF.

This clonotype was found many times. The chain joins TRBV6-1 to TRBJ2-3; 11 positions match TRBD2. V shed 7 bases, J shed 0 bases, and the junction held 3 bases outside the gene matches. Germline CDR1 MNHNS, CDR2 SASEGT. The CDR3 runs to 15 residues. The CDR3 protein is CASNLAGGSTDTQYF. Written as DNA, the CDR3 is TGTGCCAGCAACTTAGCGGGAGGGAGCACAGATACGCAGTATTTT.

This clonotype was seen repeatedly, ten times or more. J is TRBJ2-5 and V is TRBV10-3; 7 nucleotides align to TRBD2. The length of the CDR3 is 12 residues. V shed 10 bases, J shed 5 bases, and the junction held 7 bases outside the gene matches. CDR1 is ENHRY, CDR2 SYGVKD, per germline. CDR3 protein: CASGSRDETQYF. DNA for the CDR3: TGTGCCAGCGGGAGTCGGGATGAGACCCAGTACTTC.

In its sample, this clonotype was seen a few times. The CDR3 region is CASSFGLAGGQREQFF. CDR3 nucleotide sequence: TGCGCCAGCAGCTTTGGACTAGCGGGAGGACAGCGGGAGCAGTTCTTC. The V call is TRBV5-1, the J call TRBJ2-1, with 14 bases matching TRBD2. CDR1 and CDR2 (germline): SGHRS, YFSETQ. Trimming took 2 bases from V and 10 from J; bases not matched to a gene: 8. The CDR3 has 16 residues.

V usage is TRBV9 and J usage is TRBJ2-7; D is undetermined. The CDR3 consists of 15 residues. From germline, CDR1 is SGDLS and CDR2 YYNGEE. Trimming took 1 base from V and 2 from J, leaving 13 bases between them. CDR3 sequence: CASSVSALPTYEQYF. In DNA, the CDR3 is TGTGCCAGCAGCGTAAGTGCGCTACCAACCTACGAGCAGTACTTC.

This clonotype was detected only a few times. This chain uses TRBV20-1 with TRBJ2-3; no definite D call. V was shortened by 0 bases and J by 1 base, with 17 bases between the two germline ends. Germline loops: CDR1 DFQATT, CDR2 SNEGSKA (reference sequence). CDR3 length: 17 residues. The CDR3 coding sequence is TGCAGTGCTAGAGAGATAAGAGGAGCTAGGGGCACAGATACGCAGTATTTT. The encoded protein is CSAREIRGARGTDTQYF.

This clonotype was seen many times. CDR3 bases: TGTGCCAGCAGCTCGGGGACATCAGCGAACACTGAAGCTTTCTTT. Its protein is CASSSGTSANTEAFF. The rearrangement joins TRBV7-2 to TRBJ1-1; TRBD1 is a possible D gene (6 bases). V shed 4 bases and J shed 1 base, with 13 bases lying between them. Looked up from germline, CDR1 is SGHTA and CDR2 is FQGNSA. CDR3 length: 15 amino acids.